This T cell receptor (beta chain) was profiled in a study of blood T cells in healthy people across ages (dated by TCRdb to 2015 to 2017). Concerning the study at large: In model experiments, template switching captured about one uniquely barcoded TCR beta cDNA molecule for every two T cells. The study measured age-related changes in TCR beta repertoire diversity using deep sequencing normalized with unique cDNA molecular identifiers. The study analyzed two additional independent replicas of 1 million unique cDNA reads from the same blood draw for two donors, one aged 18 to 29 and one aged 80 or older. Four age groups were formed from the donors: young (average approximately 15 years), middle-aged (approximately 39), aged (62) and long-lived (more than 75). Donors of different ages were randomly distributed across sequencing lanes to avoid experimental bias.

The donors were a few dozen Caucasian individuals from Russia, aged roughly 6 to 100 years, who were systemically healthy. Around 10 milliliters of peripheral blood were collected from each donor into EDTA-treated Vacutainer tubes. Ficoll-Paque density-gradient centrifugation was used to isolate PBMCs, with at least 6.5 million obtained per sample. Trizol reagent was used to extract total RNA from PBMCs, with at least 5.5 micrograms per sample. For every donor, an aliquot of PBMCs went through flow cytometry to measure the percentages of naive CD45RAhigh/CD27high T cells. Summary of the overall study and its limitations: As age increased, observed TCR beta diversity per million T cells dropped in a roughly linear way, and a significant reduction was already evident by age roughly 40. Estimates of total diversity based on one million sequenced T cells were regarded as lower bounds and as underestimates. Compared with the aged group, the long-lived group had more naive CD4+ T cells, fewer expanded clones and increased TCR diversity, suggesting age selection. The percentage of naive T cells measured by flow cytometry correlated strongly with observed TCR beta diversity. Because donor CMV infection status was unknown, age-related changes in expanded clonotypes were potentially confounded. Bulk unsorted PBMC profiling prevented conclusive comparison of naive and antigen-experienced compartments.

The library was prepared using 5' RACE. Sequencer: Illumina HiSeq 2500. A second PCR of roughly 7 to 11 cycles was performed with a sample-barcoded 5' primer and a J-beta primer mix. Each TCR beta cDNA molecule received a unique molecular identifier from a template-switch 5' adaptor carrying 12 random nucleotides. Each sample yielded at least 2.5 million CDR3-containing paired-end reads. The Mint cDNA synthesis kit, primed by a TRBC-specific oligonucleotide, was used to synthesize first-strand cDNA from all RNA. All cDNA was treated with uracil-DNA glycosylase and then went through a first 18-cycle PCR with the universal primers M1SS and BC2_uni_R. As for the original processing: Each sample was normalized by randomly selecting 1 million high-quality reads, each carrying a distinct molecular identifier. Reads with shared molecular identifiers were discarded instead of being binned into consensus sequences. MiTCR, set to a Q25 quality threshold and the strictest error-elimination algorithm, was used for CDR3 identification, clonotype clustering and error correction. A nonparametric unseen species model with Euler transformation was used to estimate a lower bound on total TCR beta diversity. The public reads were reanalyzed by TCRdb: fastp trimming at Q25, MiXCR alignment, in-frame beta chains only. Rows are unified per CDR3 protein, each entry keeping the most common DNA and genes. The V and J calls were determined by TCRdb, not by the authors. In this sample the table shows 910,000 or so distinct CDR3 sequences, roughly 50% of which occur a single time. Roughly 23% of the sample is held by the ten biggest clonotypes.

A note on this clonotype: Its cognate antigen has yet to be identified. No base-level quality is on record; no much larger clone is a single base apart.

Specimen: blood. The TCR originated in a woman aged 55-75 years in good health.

The DNA sequence follows: TGTGCCAGCAGCTTAGAGCCTGGGGCAGGGAGTAACACTGAAGCTTTCTTT. Its translation reads: CASSLEPGAGSNTEAFF. The chain couples TRBV7-9 to TRBJ1-1, and TRBD1 may be the D gene, going by 5 matching bases. CDR1 and CDR2, per the germline V gene (reference sequence), are SEHNR and FQNEAQ. Taken from cysteine to phenylalanine, the CDR3 has 17 residues. The retained sequence is limited to the CDR3, 51 bases, with the frame set at the first base. V loses 1 base of germline sequence and J loses 2 bases, and the interval between the two ends is 17 bases.